Here is one T cell receptor beta chain with its context. Its antigen remains unidentified. From germline, CDR1 is SGHAT and CDR2 FQNNGV. This CDR3 is 13 amino acids long. With 5 bases removed from V and 8 bases from J, the gap between germline ends came to 13 bases. Data came from immunoSEQ multiplex PCR; TCRdb stores just in-frame clones and leaves some out. The sample lists roughly 180,000 clones; around 90% were seen once. The sample belongs to a study of T cell responses to AZD1222 COVID-19 vaccine. About the research overall: Analysis merged second doses at about 4 or about 12 weeks. Study findings and constraints: A rise in Spike-specific TCR breadth and depth followed two AZD1222 doses.

This receptor was taken from an adult in good health. Sequencing used peripheral blood, obtained on day 0 of AZD1222 vaccination. The chain couples TRBV11-2 to TRBJ2-1; D remains unclear. CDR3 amino acids: CASSRVGRDEQFF. Written as DNA, the CDR3 is TGTGCCAGCAGCCGGGTGGGCCGGGATGAGCAGTTCTTC.